This T cell receptor beta chain derives from a study of T cell responses to AZD1222 COVID-19 vaccine. The germline V gene has CDR1 MNHEY and CDR2 SVGAGI. The CDR3 loop spans 14 amino acids. Trimming removed 10 bases at V and 0 bases at J, with 13 bases between. Clones were sequenced by immunoSEQ multiplex PCR, and TCRdb holds only the in-frame ones, with some missing. The sample yields about 90,000 clones, around 90% seen once. The study's findings and limits: White British ancestry dominated among donors, who included more females, and clonal diversity was possibly underestimated.

Regarding this clone: As yet, its antigen is unknown.

The chain uses TRBV6-5 and TRBJ2-1, with D perhaps TRBD2 (6 bases). The receptor comes from an adult in good health. Specimen: peripheral blood, collected on day 0 of AZD1222 vaccination. As DNA, the CDR3 is TGTGCCACCCGGGAGTCGGCCTCCTACAATGAGCAGTTCTTC. Protein: CATRESASYNEQFF.